The present T cell receptor (beta chain) was sequenced within a study of blood T cell repertoires in COVID-19. About the research overall: The United States, Italy and Spain were the sources of the acute and convalescent COVID-19 samples. The cDNA or gDNA used as material had been derived from T cells, B-cell-depleted T cells, or PBMCs.

The CDR3 has 15 residues. The germline V gene has CDR1 SGHDN and CDR2 FVKESK. The J segment lost 9 bases and the V segment lost 1 base, leaving 9 bases of the junction unmatched. Authors' data handling: Estimated nucleated cell counts came from reference gene primer amplification. Repertoires were generated with immunoSEQ multiplex PCR, while TCRdb's copy carries only in-frame clones and drops some. V and J calls and clone size are given by that table; D and trimming were obtained from the DNA. The data show under 75,000 clones, with 75% to 90% seen just once and approximately 18% held by the top ten.

Sequencing used peripheral blood. This TCR was recovered from a man aged 70 or older who had recovered from COVID-19. This rearrangement joins TRBV14 to TRBJ2-1; 7 bases map to TRBD2. In nucleotides, the CDR3 is TGTGCCAGCAGCCAAGGAGGGAGGGCCTGGCGTGAGCAGTTCTTC. Translating it yields CASSQGGRAWREQFF.